The sequence of this T cell receptor beta chain was determined in a study of low-dose radiotherapy and immunotherapy resistance in tumors. Whole-study context: While receiving nivolumab 240 mg every two weeks, patients also received ipilimumab 1 mg/kg every six weeks, both intravenously.

The time point was: before trial treatment. The CDR3 has 15 residues. Details on this clonotype: This sequence is one base from a far larger clone and is likely a read error.

Alpha and beta chains were covered, as first-strand cDNA relied on TRAV- and TRBV-specific primers. The TCRs were subjected to amplification over around 19 PCR cycles employing a constant-region primer in conjunction with a V-primer adapter. The isolated mRNA underwent amplification through in vitro transcription. TCRdb reprocessed the reads with MiXCR, giving one entry per CDR3 protein. This sample has fewer than 95,000 distinct CDR3 sequences, with 9.4% found just once. Sequencing used PBMCs, obtained before treatment. The clonotype originates from a male donor with prostate cancer. This chain joins TRBV21-1 and TRBJ2-1. TRBV21-1 is assigned pseudogene status. CDR3 nucleotide sequence: TGTGCCAGCAGCAAAGCGGGTCAGGCCAATTACGAGCAGTTCTTC. Translating gives CASSKAGQANYEQFF.